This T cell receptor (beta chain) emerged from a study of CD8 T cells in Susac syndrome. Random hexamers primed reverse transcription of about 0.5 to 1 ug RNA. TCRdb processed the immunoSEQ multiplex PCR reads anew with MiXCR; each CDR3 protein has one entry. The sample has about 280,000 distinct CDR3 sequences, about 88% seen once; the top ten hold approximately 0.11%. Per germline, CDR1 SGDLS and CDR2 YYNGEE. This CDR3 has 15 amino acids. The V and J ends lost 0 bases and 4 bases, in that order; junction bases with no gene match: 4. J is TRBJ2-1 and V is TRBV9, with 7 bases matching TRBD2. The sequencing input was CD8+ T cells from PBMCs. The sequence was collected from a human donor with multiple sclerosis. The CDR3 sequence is CASSVELAAYNEQFF. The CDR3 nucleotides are TGTGCCAGCAGCGTAGAGCTAGCGGCATACAATGAGCAGTTCTTC.